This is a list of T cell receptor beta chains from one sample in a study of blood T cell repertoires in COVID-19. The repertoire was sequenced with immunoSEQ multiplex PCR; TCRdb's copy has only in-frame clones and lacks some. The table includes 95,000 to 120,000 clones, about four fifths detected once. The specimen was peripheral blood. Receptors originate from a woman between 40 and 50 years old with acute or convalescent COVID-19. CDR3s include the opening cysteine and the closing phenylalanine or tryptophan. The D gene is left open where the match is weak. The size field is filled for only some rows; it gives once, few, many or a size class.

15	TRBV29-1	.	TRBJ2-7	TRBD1	TGCAGCGTCCAAAGAGGGACAGGGTTCTCCAACGAGCAGTACTTC	CSVQRGTGFSNEQYF
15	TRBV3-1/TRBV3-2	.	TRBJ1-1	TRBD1	TGTGCCAGCAGCAGATGGGACAGGGATAACACTGAAGCTTTCTTT	CASSRWDRDNTEAFF
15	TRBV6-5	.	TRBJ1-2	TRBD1	TGTGCCAGCAGCAATACAGGGGGCTATGGCTATGGCTACACCTTC	CASSNTGGYGYGYTF
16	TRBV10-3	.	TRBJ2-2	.	TGTGCCATCAAGCGGGCTGCCGGCGCGTTCACCGGGGAGCTGTTTTTT	CAIKRAAGAFTGELFF
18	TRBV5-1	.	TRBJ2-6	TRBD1	TGCGCCAGCAGCTTGGGGGGACAGGAGGGCTCTGGGGCCAACGTCCTGACTTTC	CASSLGGQEGSGANVLTF
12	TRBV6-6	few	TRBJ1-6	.	TGTGCCAGCGGAGGTCCGAATTCACCCCTCCACTTT	CASGGPNSPLHF
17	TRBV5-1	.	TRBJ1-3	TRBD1	TGCGCCAGCAGCCGTTCGACAGGGGCAGACTCTGGAAACACCATATATTTT	CASSRSTGADSGNTIYF
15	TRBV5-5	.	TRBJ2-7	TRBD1	TGTGCCAGCAGCTTTCAGAGGACAGGGAACTACGAGCAGTACTTC	CASSFQRTGNYEQYF
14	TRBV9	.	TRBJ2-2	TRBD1	TGTGCCAGCAGCGCCGGGACAGTCCACCGGGAGCTGTTTTTT	CASSAGTVHRELFF
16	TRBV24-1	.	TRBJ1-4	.	TGTGCCACCAGTGACCCCCAGGAACCAACTAATGAAAAACTGTTTTTT	CATSDPQEPTNEKLFF
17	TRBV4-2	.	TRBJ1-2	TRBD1	TGTGCCAGCAGCCAAGATCTTCCAGGGGGCGAGGGGTATGGCTACACCTTC	CASSQDLPGGEGYGYTF
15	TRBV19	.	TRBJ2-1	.	TGTGCCAGTAAGAGGTTCCTAACCTCCTACAATGAGCAGTTCTTC	CASKRFLTSYNEQFF
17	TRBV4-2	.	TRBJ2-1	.	TGTGCCAGCAGCCAAGATTTTTGGTCAGGGACCTACAATGAGCAGTTCTTC	CASSQDFWSGTYNEQFF
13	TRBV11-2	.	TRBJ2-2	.	TGTGCCAGCAGCTTAGCGCGCACCGGGGAGCTGTTTTTT	CASSLARTGELFF
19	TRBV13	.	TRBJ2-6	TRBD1	TGTGCCAGCAGCTCAAACCCGGGACAGGGCCCTTCTGGGGCCAACGTCCTGACTTTC	CASSSNPGQGPSGANVLTF
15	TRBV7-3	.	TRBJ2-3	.	TGTGCCAGCAGCTTAATTCGGGGGAACACAGATACGCAGTATTTT	CASSLIRGNTDTQYF
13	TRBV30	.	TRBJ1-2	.	TGTGCCTGGAGTGTACAACAGTCGAGTCCCCACACCTTC	CAWSVQQSSPHTF
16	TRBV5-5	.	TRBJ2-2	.	TGTGCCAGCAGCTTTCGAGGGTTCGAGGACACCGGGGAGCTGTTTTTT	CASSFRGFEDTGELFF
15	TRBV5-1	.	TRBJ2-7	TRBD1	TGCGCCAGCAGCACCGGACCGGGACAGGGGTACGAGCAGTACTTC	CASSTGPGQGYEQYF
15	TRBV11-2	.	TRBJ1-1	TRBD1	TGTGCCAGCAGCCCCAGGGGGCTTGGGAACACTGAAGCTTTCTTT	CASSPRGLGNTEAFF
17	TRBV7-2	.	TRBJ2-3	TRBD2	TGTGCCAGCAGCCACCTCTGGGGGGGGACTAGCACAGATACGCAGTATTTT	CASSHLWGGTSTDTQYF
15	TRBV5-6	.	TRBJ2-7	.	TGTGCCAGCAGCTTGGTATCAGGAAACCTATACGAGCAGTACTTC	CASSLVSGNLYEQYF
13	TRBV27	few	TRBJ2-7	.	TGTGCCAGCAGTTTATCTAAGGGGAGGGAGCAGTACTTC	CASSLSKGREQYF
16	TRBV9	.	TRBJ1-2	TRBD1	TGTGCCAGCAGCGTAGCCCATACAGGGGGCGCGGTTGGCTACACCTTC	CASSVAHTGGAVGYTF
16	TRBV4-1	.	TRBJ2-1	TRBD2	TGCGCCAGCAGCCAAGATATCGCTAGCGGGGGGGCCGTCCGGCTCTTC	CASSQDIASGGAVRLF
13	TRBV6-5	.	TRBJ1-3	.	TGTGCCAGCAGCACAGGGCCTGGAAACACCATATATTTT	CASSTGPGNTIYF
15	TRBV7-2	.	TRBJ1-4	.	TGTGCCAGCAGCTCCCGCGGGCAAGCTAATGAAAAACTGTTTTTT	CASSSRGQANEKLFF
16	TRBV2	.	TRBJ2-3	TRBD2	TGTGCCAGCAGTTTCCTACTAGCGGCGGGTGGGGATACGCAGTATTTT	CASSFLLAAGGDTQYF
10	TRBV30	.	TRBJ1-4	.	TGTGCCTGGAGACAGGAAAAACTGTTTTTT	CAWRQEKLFF
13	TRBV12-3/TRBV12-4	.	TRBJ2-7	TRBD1	TGTGCCAGCAGTATCACAGGGGGCTACGAGCAGTACTTC	CASSITGGYEQYF